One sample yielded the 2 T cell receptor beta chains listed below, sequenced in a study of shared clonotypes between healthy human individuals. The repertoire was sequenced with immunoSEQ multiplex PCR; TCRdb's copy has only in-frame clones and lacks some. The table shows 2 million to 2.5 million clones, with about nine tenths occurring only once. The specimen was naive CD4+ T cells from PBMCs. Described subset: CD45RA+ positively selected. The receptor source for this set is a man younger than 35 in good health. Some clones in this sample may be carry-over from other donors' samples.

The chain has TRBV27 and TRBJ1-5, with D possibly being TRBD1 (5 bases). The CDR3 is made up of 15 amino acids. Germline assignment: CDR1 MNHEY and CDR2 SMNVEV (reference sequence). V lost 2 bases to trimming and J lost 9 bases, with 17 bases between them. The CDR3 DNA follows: TGTGCCAGCAGTTTAGGGCGGGACGGACCCCTGCCCCAGCATTTT. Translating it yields CASSLGRDGPLPQHF.

The CDR3 loop is CASSTSGGTDTQYF. In DNA, the CDR3 is TGTGCCAGCAGTACTAGCGGAGGCACAGATACGCAGTATTTT. The rearrangement uses TRBV28 and TRBJ2-3, with TRBD2 matching 8 bases. With 5 bases clipped from V and 1 base from J, the junction kept 2 bases outside the gene matches. The germline V gene encodes CDR1 MDHEN and CDR2 SYDVKM. This CDR3 contains 14 residues.